A selection of T cell receptor beta chains follows, all from one sample in a study of CD8+ T cells in alopecia areata. Libraries were prepared by immunoSEQ multiplex PCR; TCRdb keeps only in-frame clonotypes and omits some of them. The top ten clones hold about 31% of a sample with more than 90,000 clones, around 58% of them seen once. The sequences come from CD8+ T cells sorted from blood, collected at week 4, from a patient treated with tofacitinib. These receptors were collected from a human donor with alopecia areata. Each CDR3 is given with its conserved first and last residue. A D gene is named only where the DNA matches it firmly. The size entry is marked missing in some rows and otherwise reads once, few, many or a size class.

size	D	V	J	CDR3	DNA
.	TRBD1	TRBV30	TRBJ2-3	CAWSRTGGTDTQYF	TGTGCCTGGAGCCGGACAGGGGGCACAGATACGCAGTATTTT
.	.	TRBV29-1	TRBJ2-7	CSVETTGSYEQYF	TGCAGCGTTGAAACGACTGGCTCCTACGAGCAGTACTTC
.	.	TRBV7-9	TRBJ2-7	CASSLGGAFSSYEQYF	TGTGCCAGCAGCTTAGGAGGGGCCTTTAGCTCCTACGAGCAGTACTTC
.	.	TRBV5-1	TRBJ2-2	CASSLELTTGELFF	TGCGCCAGCAGCTTGGAGCTGACGACCGGGGAGCTGTTTTTT
.	.	TRBV30	TRBJ2-1	CAWSGAPRFNEQFF	TGTGCCTGGTCGGGCGCCCCCCGATTCAATGAGCAGTTCTTC
.	.	TRBV30	TRBJ1-1	CAWTLSLNTEAFF	TGTGCCTGGACTCTCAGTTTGAACACTGAAGCTTTCTTT
.	.	TRBV7-2	TRBJ1-2	CASSPSGTAYGYTF	TGTGCCAGCAGCCCGTCCGGGACGGCATATGGCTACACCTTC
.	.	TRBV9	TRBJ2-5	CASSVGSGEETQYF	TGTGCCAGCAGCGTCGGGTCCGGGGAAGAGACCCAGTACTTC
.	.	TRBV2	TRBJ2-3	CASSAWVETPFDTQYF	TGTGCCAGCTCTGCCTGGGTAGAGACTCCCTTCGATACGCAGTATTTT
few	.	TRBV30	TRBJ1-1	CAWSVLAGAGTEAFF	TGTGCCTGGAGTGTACTGGCGGGGGCGGGGACTGAAGCTTTCTTT
.	.	TRBV15	TRBJ1-4	CATSGTGPNEKLFF	TGTGCCACCAGCGGAACAGGGCCTAATGAAAAACTGTTTTTT
.	TRBD2	TRBV30	TRBJ2-7	CAWDRSGGSDEQYF	TGTGCCTGGGATCGAAGCGGGGGGTCCGACGAGCAGTACTTC
.	TRBD1	TRBV29-1	TRBJ2-7	CSVERGQASYEQYF	TGCAGCGTTGAAAGGGGACAGGCCTCCTACGAGCAGTACTTC
.	.	TRBV28	TRBJ2-3	CASTGPRGVDTQYF	TGTGCCAGCACCGGGCCCCGAGGCGTAGATACGCAGTATTTT
few	.	TRBV29-1	TRBJ2-5	CSAQEQETQYF	TGCAGCGCCCAGGAACAAGAGACCCAGTACTTC
once	TRBD1	TRBV10-3	TRBJ1-1	CAISTDRGTEAFF	TGTGCCATCAGTACGGACAGGGGCACTGAAGCTTTCTTT
.	TRBD2	TRBV6-5	TRBJ2-7	CASSISGGKSYEQYF	TGTGCCAGCAGTATTAGCGGGGGGAAGTCCTACGAGCAGTACTTC
.	.	TRBV5-1	TRBJ1-1	CASSGAYAEAFF	TGCGCCAGCAGCGGAGCCTATGCCGAAGCTTTCTTT
.	.	TRBV11-2	TRBJ2-7	CASSLTPSYEQYF	TGTGCCAGCAGCCTAACCCCATCCTACGAGCAGTACTTC
.	.	TRBV29-1	TRBJ2-1	CSVLLQTGEQFF	TGCAGCGTTCTCCTGCAAACAGGGGAGCAGTTCTTC
few	.	TRBV25-1	TRBJ1-5	CASSAESNQPQHF	TGTGCCAGCAGTGCGGAGAGCAATCAGCCCCAGCATTTT
.	TRBD2	TRBV29-1	TRBJ2-2	CSVAGRANTGELFF	TGCAGCGTGGCCGGGAGGGCGAACACCGGGGAGCTGTTTTTT
.	.	TRBV30	TRBJ1-1	CAWYDEGNTEAFF	TGTGCCTGGTACGACGAGGGTAACACTGAAGCTTTCTTT
.	.	TRBV29-1	TRBJ1-2	CSVGAGDNYGYTF	TGCAGCGTTGGAGCAGGGGATAACTATGGCTACACCTTC
.	.	TRBV6-5	TRBJ1-6	CASQKQGNSPLHF	TGTGCCAGCCAGAAACAGGGCAATTCACCCCTCCACTTT
.	.	TRBV10-3	TRBJ1-1	CAISESRAPEAFF	TGTGCCATCAGTGAGTCGAGGGCCCCTGAAGCTTTCTTT
.	.	TRBV14	TRBJ2-7	CASSPLAGEEEEQYF	TGTGCCAGCAGCCCGCTGGCAGGGGAAGAAGAAGAGCAGTACTTC
few	TRBD2	TRBV2	TRBJ2-5	CASSESLAGAQYF	TGTGCCAGCAGTGAATCGCTAGCGGGAGCCCAGTACTTC
.	.	TRBV27	TRBJ2-7	CASSSIQDHSYEQYF	TGTGCCAGCAGTTCGATACAGGACCACTCCTACGAGCAGTACTTC
.	.	TRBV25-1	TRBJ1-2	CASSDRESYTF	TGTGCCAGCAGTGACAGGGAGAGCTACACCTTC
few	.	TRBV29-1	TRBJ2-7	CSVEAVGGSYEQYF	TGCAGCGTTGAAGCGGTGGGGGGTTCCTACGAGCAGTACTTC
.	TRBD2	TRBV7-9	TRBJ2-1	CASSPRGGGSHEQFF	TGTGCCAGCAGCCCGCGAGGCGGGGGATCACATGAGCAGTTCTTC
.	.	TRBV4-1	TRBJ2-3	CASSQDQTILLGTDTQYF	TGCGCCAGCAGCCAAGATCAAACTATCCTGCTTGGCACAGATACGCAGTATTTT
.	.	TRBV29-1	TRBJ1-2	CSVEGVGSGNGYTF	TGCAGCGTTGAGGGAGTAGGGTCAGGGAATGGCTACACCTTC
.	TRBD2	TRBV27	TRBJ2-1	CASSLGRGYNEQFF	TGTGCCAGCAGCCTCGGGCGGGGGTACAATGAGCAGTTCTTC
.	.	TRBV5-1	TRBJ2-2	CASSLVAGELFF	TGCGCCAGCAGCTTGGTAGCCGGGGAGCTGTTTTTT
.	TRBD1	TRBV15	TRBJ2-2	CATSIRDRGRTGELFF	TGTGCCACCAGCATCCGGGACAGGGGGCGAACCGGGGAGCTGTTTTTT
.	.	TRBV11-2	TRBJ1-2	CASSLGRGVPYGYTF	TGTGCCAGCAGCTTAGGACGGGGGGTTCCCTATGGCTACACCTTC
once	.	TRBV18	TRBJ1-2	CASSPPPGVYGYTF	TGTGCCAGCTCACCACCGCCGGGAGTCTATGGCTACACCTTC
few	.	TRBV25-1	TRBJ1-1	CASSVQMNTEAFF	TGTGCCAGCAGTGTTCAGATGAACACTGAAGCTTTCTTT
.	TRBD1	TRBV5-6	TRBJ1-2	CASSDRGQPLLGGYTF	TGTGCCAGCAGCGACAGGGGTCAGCCCCTGCTCGGTGGCTACACCTTC
.	TRBD1	TRBV30	TRBJ1-4	CALGQAIEKLFF	TGTGCCCTAGGACAGGCGATCGAAAAACTGTTTTTT
.	.	TRBV29-1	TRBJ1-2	CSVGGDGYTF	TGCAGCGTTGGAGGGGATGGCTACACCTTC
.	TRBD2	TRBV28	TRBJ2-7	CASSSLRLAGGPRAYEQYF	TGTGCCAGCAGTTCCCTCCGACTAGCGGGGGGGCCGAGGGCCTACGAGCAGTACTTC
.	.	TRBV29-1	TRBJ1-1	CSVDDPSQHF	TGCAGCGTTGATGACCCCTCCCAGCACTTT